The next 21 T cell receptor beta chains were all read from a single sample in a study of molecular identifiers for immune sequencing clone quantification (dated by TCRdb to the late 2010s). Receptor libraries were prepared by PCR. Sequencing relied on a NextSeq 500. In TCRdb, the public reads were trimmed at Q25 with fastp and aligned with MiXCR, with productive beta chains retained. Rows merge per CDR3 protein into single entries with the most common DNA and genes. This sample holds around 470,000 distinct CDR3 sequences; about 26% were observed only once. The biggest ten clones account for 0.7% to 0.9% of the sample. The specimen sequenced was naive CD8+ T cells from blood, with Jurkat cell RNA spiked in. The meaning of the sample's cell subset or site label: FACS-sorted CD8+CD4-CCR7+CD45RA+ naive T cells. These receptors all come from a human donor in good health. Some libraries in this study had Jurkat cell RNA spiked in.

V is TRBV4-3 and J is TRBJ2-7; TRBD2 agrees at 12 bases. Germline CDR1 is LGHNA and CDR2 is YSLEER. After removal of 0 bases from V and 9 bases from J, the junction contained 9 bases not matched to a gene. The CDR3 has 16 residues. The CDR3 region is CASSQDATSGRLAQYF. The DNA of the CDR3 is TGCGCCAGCAGCCAAGACGCAACTAGCGGGAGGTTGGCGCAGTACTTC.

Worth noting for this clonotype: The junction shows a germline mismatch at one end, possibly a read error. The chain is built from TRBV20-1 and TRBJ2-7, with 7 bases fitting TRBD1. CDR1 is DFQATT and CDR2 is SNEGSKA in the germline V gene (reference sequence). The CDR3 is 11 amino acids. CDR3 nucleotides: TGCTGTGCTAGACAGGGCTACGAGCAGTACTTC. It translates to CCARQGYEQYF.

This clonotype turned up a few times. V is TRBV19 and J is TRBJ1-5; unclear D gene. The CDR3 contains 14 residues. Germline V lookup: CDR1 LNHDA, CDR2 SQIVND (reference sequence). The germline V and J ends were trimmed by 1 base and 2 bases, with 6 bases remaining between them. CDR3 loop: CASSIVVGNQPQHF. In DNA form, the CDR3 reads TGTGCCAGTAGTATAGTCGTGGGCAATCAGCCCCAGCATTTT.

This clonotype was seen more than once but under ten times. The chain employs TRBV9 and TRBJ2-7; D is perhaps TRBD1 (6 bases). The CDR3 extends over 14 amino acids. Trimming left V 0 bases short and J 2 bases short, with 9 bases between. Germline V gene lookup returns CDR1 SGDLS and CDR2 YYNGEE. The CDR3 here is CASSVGGQTYEQYF. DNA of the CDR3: TGTGCCAGCAGCGTAGGTGGACAGACCTACGAGCAGTACTTC.

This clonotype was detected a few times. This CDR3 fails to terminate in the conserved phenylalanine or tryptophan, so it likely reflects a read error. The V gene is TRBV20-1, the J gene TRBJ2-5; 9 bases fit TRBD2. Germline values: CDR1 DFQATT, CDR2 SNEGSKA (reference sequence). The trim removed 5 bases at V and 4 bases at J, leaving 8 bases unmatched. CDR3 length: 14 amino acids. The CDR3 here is CSAAGGGRGETQYL. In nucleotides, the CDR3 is TGCAGTGCTGCGGGAGGGGGGCGAGGAGAGACCCAGTACCTC.

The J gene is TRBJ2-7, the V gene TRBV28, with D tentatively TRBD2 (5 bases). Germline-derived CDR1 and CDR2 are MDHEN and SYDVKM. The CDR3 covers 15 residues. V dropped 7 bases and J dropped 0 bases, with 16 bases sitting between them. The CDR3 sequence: CASTTIGGSSYEQYF. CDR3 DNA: TGTGCCAGCACCACCATAGGCGGGTCCTCCTACGAGCAGTACTTC.

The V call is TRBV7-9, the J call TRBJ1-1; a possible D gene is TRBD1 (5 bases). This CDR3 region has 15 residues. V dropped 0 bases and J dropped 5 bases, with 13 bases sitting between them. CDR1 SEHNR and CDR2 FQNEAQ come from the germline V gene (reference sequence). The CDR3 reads CASSLASQGGTEAFF. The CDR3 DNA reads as TGTGCCAGCAGCTTAGCAAGTCAGGGTGGGACTGAAGCTTTCTTT.

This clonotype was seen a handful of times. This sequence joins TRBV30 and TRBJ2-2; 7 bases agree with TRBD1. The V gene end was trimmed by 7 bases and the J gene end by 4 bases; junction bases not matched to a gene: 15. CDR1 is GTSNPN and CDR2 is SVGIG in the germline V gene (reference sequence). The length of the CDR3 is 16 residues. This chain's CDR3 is CALLNDRVYSTGELFF. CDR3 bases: TGTGCCTTGCTGAACGACAGGGTATATAGCACCGGGGAGCTGTTTTTT.

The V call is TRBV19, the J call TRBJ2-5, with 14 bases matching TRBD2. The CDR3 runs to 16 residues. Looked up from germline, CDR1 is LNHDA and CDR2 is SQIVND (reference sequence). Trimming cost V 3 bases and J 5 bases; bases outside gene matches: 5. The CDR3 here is CASSMTSGGAPETQYF. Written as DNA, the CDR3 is TGTGCCAGTAGTATGACTAGCGGGGGGGCTCCTGAGACCCAGTACTTC.

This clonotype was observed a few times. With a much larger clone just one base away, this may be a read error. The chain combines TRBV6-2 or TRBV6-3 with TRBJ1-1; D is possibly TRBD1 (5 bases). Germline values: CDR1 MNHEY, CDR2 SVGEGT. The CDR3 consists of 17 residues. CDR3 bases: TGTGCCAGCAGTTACCCCTTCCCGGGGGGGACTAACACTGGAGCTTTCTTT. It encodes CASSYPFPGGTNTGAFF.

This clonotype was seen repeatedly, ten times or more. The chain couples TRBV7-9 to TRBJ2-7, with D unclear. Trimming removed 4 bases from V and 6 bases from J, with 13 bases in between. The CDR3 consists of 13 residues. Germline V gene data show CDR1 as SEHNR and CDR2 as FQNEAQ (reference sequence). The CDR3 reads CASSSGPRFEQYF. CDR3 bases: TGTGCCAGCAGCTCGGGCCCTCGATTCGAGCAGTACTTC. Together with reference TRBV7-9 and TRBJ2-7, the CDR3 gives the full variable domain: DTGVSQNPRHKITKRGQNVTFRCDPISEHNRLYWYRQTLGQGPEFLTYFQNEAQLEKSRLLSDRFSAERPKGSFSTLEIQRTEQGDSAMYLCASSSGPRFEQYFGPGTRLTVT.

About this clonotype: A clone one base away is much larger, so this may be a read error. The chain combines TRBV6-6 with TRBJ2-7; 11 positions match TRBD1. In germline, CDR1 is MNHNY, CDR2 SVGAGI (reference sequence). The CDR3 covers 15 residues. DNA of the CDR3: TGTGCCAGCAGTTACACCCGGACAGGGGGCAACGAGCCGTACTTC. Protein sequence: CASSYTRTGGNEPYF.

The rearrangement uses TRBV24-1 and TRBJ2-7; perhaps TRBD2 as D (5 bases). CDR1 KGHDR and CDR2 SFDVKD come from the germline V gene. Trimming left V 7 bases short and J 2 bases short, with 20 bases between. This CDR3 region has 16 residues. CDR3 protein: CATRRLNTVPTYEQYF. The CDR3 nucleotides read TGTGCCACCAGAAGACTAAACACCGTCCCTACCTACGAGCAGTACTTC.

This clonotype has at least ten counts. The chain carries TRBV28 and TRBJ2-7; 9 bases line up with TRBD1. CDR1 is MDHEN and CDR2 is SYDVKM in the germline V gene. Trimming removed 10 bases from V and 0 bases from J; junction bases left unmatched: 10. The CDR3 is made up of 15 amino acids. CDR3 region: CATSLGQGLSYEQYF. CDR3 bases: TGTGCCACAAGTCTGGGACAGGGCCTCTCCTACGAGCAGTACTTC.

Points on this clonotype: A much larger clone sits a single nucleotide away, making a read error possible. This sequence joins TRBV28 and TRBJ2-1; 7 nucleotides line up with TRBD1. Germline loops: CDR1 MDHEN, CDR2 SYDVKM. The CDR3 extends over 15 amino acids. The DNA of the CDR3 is TGTGCCAGCAGTTCCCGACAGGGTTCGTTGAATGAGCAGTCCTTC. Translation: CASSSRQGSLNEQSF.

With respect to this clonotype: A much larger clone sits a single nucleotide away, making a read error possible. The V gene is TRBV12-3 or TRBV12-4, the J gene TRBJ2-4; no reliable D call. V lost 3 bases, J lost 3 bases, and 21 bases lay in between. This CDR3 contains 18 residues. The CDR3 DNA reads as TGTGCCAGCAGTTTCCCTGTTGACACCCGACATTACAAAAACATTCAGTACTTC. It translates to CASSFPVDTRHYKNIQYF.

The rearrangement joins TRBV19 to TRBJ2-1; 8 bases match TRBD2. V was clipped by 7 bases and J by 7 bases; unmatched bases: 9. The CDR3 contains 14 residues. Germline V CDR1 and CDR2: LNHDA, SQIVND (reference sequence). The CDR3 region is CASNWYSGSNEQFF. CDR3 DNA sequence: TGTGCCAGTAACTGGTACAGCGGGAGTAATGAGCAGTTCTTC. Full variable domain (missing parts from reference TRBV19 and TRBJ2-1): DGGITQSPKYLFRKEGQNVTLSCEQNLNHDAMYWYRQDPGQGLRLIYYSQIVNDFQKGDIAEGYSVSREKKESFPLTVTSAQKNPTAFYLCASNWYSGSNEQFFGPGTRLTVL.

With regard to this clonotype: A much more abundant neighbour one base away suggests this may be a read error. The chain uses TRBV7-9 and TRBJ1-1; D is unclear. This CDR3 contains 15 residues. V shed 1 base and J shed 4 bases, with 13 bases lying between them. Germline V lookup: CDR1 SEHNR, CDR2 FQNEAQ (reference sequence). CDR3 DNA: TGTGCCAGCAGCTTAGTCCGCCAGGAGAGCACTGAAGCTTTCTTT. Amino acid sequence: CASSLVRQESTEAFF.

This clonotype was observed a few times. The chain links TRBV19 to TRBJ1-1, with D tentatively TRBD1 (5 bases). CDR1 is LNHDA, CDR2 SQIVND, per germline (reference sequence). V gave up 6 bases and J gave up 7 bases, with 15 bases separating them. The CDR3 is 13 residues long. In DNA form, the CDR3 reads TGTGCCAGTAGATGGGAGGACAAAAGTGAAGCTTTCTTT. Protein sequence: CASRWEDKSEAFF.

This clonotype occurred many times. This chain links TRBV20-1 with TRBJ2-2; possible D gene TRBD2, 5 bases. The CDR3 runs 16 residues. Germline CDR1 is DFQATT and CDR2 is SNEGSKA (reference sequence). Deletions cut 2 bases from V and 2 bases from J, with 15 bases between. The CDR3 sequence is CSARSSVRENTGELFF. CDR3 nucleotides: TGCAGTGCTAGATCGAGTGTGAGGGAAAACACCGGGGAGCTGTTTTTT.

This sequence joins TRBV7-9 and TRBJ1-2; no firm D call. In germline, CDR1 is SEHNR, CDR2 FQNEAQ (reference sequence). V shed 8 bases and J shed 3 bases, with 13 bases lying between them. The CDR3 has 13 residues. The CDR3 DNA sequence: TGTGCCAGCGATGGGGTCTACGACTATGGCTACACCTTC. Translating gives CASDGVYDYGYTF.